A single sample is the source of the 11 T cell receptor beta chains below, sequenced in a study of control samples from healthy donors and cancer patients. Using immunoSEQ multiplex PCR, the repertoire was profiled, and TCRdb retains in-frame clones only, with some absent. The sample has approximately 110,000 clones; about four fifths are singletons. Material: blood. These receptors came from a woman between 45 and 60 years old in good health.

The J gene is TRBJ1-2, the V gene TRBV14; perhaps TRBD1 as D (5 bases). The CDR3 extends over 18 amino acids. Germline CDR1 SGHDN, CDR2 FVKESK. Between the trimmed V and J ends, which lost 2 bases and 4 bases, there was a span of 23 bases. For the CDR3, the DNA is TGTGCCAGCAGCCAATTTAACCAGGGCCAGCGTGGATTCTATGGCTACACCTTC. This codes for CASSQFNQGQRGFYGYTF.

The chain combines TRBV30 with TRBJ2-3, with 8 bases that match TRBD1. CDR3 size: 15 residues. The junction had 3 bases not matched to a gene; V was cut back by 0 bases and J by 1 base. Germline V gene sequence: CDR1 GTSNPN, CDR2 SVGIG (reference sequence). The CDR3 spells CAWSVPGQGTDTQYF. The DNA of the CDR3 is TGTGCCTGGAGTGTACCGGGACAGGGCACAGATACGCAGTATTTT.

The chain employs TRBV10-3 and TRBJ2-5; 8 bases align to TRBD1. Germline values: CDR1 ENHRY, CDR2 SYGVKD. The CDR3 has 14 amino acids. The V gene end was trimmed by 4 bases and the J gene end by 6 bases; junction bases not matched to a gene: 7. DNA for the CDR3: TGTGCCATCAGTGGCGACAGGGGAAGTAAGACCCAGTACTTC. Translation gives CAISGDRGSKTQYF.

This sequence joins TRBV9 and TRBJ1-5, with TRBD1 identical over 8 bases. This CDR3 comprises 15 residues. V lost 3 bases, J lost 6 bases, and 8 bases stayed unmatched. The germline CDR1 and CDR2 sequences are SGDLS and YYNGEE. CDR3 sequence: CASSASTGASQPQHF. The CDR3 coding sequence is TGTGCCAGCAGCGCATCGACAGGGGCTAGTCAGCCCCAGCATTTT. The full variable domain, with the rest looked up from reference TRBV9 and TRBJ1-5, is DSGVTQTPKHLITATGQRVTLRCSPRSGDLSVYWYQQSLDQGLQFLIQYYNGEERAKGNILERFSAQQFPDLHSELNLSSLELGDSALYFCASSASTGASQPQHFGDGTRLSIL.

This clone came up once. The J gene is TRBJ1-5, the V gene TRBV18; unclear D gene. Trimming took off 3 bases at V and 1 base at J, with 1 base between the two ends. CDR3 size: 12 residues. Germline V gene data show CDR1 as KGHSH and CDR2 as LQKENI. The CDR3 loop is CASSPSNQPQHF. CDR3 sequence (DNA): TGTGCCAGCTCACCGAGCAATCAGCCCCAGCATTTT.

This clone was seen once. The CDR3 nucleotides read TGTGCCAGCAGCAAGGGAGGCTCTGAAGCTTTCTTT. Its protein is CASSKGGSEAFF. The chain has TRBV21-1 and TRBJ1-1. TRBV21-1 is a recognized pseudogene. This CDR3 is 12 amino acids long.

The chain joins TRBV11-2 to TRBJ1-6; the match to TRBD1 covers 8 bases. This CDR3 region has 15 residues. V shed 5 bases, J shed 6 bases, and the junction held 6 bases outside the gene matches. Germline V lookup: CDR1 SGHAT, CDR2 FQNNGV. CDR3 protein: CASSRTGQVNSPLHF. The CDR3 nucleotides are TGTGCCAGCAGCAGGACGGGACAGGTTAATTCACCCCTCCACTTT.

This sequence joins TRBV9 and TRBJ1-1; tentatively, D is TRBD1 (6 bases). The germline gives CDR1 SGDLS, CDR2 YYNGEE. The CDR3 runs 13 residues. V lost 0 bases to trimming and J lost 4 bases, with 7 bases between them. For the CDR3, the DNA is TGTGCCAGCAGCGTAGGGGGGCGCACTGAAGCTTTCTTT. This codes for CASSVGGRTEAFF.

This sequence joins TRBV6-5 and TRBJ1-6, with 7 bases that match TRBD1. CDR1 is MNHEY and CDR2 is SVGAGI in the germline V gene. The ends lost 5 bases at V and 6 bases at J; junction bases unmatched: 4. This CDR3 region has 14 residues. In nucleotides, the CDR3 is TGTGCCAGCAGTCCCCGACAGGGTAATTCACCCCTCCACTTT. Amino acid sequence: CASSPRQGNSPLHF.

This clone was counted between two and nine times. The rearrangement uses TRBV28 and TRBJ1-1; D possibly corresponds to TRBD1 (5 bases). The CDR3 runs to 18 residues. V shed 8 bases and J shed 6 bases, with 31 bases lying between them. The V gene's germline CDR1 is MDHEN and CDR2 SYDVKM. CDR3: CASFTKLGADYEHPEAFF. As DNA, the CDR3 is TGTGCCAGCTTTACTAAACTAGGGGCGGATTATGAACATCCTGAAGCTTTCTTT. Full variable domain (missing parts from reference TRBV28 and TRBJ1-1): DVKVTQSSRYLVKRTGEKVFLECVQDMDHENMFWYRQDPGLGLRLIYFSYDVKMKEKGDIPEGYSVSREKKERFSLILESASTNQTSMYLCASFTKLGADYEHPEAFFGQGTRLTVV.

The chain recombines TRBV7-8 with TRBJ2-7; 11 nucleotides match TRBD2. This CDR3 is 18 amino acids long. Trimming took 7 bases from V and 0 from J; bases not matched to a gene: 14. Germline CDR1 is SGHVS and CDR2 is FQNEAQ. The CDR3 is CASKEGQGGTSGSYEQYF. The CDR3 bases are TGTGCCAGCAAAGAGGGGCAGGGAGGGACTAGCGGCTCCTACGAGCAGTACTTC.